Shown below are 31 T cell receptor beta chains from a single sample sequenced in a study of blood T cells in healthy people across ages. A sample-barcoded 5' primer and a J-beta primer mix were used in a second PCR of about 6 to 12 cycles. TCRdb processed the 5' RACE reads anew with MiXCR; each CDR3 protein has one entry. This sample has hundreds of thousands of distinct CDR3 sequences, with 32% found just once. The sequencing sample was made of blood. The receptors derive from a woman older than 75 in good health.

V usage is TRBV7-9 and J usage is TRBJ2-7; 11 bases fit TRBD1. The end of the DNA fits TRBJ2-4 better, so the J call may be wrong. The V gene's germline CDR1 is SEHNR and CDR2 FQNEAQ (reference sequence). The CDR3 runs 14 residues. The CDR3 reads CASSPDRGLDIQYF. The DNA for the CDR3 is TGTGCCAGCAGTCCGGACAGGGGGCTGGACATTCAGTACTTC.

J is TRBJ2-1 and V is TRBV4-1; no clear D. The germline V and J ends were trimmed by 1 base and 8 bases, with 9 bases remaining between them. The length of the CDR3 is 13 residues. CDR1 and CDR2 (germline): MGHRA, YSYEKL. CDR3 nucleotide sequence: TGCGCCAGCAGCCAAGCGGTTAGGGATGAGCAGTTCTTC. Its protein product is CASSQAVRDEQFF.

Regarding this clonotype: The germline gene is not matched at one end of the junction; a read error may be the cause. The CDR3 sequence is CASSLGVPTDAQYF. The CDR3, as DNA: TGTGCCAGCAGTTTAGGAGTGCCCACAGATGCGCAGTATTTT. V and J are TRBV12-3 or TRBV12-4 and TRBJ2-3; D remains ambiguous. CDR3 size: 14 residues.

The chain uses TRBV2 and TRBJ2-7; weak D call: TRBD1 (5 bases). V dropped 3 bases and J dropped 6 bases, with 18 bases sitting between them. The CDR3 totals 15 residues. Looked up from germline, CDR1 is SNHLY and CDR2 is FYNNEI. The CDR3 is CASSEWGRAKGEQYF. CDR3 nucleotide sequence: TGTGCCAGCAGTGAGTGGGGCAGGGCCAAAGGCGAGCAGTACTTC.

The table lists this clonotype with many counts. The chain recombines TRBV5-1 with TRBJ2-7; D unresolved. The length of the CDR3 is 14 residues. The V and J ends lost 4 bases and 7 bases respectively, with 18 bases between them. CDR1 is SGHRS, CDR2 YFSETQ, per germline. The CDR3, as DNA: TGCGCCAGCAGCCAAACAACCGGGCCCCATGAGCAGTACTTC. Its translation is CASSQTTGPHEQYF.

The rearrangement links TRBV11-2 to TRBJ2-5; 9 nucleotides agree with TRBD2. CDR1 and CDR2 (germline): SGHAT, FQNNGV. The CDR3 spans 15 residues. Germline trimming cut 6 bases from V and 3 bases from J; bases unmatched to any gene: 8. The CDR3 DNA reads TGTGCCAGCAGTAGAGACGGCGGGAGGGAAGAGACCCAGTACTTC. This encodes CASSRDGGREETQYF. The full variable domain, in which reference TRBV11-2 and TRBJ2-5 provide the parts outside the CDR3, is EAGVAQSPRYKIIEKRQSVAFWCNPISGHATLYWYQQILGQGPKLLIQFQNNGVVDDSQLPKDRFSAERLKGVDSTLKIQPAKLEDSAVYLCASSRDGGREETQYFGPGTRLLVL.

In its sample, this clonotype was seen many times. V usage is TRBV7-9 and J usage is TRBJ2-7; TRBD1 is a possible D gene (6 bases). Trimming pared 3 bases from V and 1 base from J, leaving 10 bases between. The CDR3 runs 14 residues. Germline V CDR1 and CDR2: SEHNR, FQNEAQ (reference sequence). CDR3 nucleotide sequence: TGTGCCAGCAGCTTCGGGACACTTTCCTACGAGCAGTACTTC. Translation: CASSFGTLSYEQYF.

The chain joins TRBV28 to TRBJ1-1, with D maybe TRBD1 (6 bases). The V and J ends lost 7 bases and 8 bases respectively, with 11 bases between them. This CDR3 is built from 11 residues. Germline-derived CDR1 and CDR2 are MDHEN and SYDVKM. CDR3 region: CASKSQGEAFF. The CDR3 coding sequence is TGTGCCAGCAAATCTCAGGGGGAAGCTTTCTTT.

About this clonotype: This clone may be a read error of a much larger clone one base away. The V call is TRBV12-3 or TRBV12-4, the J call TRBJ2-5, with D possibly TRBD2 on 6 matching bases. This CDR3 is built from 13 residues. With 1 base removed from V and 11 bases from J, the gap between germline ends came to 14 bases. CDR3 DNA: TGTGCCAGCAGTTTAGTTGGGGGGAATGGGCAGTACTTC. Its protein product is CASSLVGGNGQYF.

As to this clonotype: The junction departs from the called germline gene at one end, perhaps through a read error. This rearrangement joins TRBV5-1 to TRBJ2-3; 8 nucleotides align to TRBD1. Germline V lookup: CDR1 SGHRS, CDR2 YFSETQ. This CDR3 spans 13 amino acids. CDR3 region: CASSIQGADTQDF. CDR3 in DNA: TGCGCCAGCAGCATCCAGGGGGCAGATACACAGGATTTT.

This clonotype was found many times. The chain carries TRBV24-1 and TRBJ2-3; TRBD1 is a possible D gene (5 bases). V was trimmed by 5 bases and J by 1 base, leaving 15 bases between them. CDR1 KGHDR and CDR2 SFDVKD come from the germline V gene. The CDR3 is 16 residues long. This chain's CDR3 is CATSGAPGFGTDTQYF. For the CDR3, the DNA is TGTGCCACCAGTGGAGCCCCAGGGTTTGGCACAGATACGCAGTATTTT.

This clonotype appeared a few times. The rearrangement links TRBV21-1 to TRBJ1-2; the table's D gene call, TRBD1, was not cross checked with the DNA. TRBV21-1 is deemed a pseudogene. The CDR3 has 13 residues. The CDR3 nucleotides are TGTGCCAGCAGCAAAGAAAGGGGCTATGGCTACACCTTC. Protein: CASSKERGYGYTF.

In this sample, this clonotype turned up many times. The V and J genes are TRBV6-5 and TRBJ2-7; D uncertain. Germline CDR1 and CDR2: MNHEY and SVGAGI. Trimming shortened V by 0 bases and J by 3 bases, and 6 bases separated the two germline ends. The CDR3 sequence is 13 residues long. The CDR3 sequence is CASSYSSVYEQYF. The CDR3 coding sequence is TGTGCCAGCAGTTACTCAAGTGTCTACGAGCAGTACTTC.

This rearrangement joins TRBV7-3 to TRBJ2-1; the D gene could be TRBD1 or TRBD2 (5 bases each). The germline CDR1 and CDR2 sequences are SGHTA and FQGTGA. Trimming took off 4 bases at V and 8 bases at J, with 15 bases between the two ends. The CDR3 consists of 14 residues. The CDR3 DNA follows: TGTGCCAGCAGCTCGCTCTGGGGGAGCGATGAGCAGTTCTTC. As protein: CASSSLWGSDEQFF. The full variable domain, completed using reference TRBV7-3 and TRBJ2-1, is GAGVSQTPSNKVTEKGKYVELRCDPISGHTALYWYRQSLGQGPEFLIYFQGTGAADDSGLPNDRFFAVRPEGSVSTLKIQRTERGDSAVYLCASSSLWGSDEQFFGPGTRLTVL.

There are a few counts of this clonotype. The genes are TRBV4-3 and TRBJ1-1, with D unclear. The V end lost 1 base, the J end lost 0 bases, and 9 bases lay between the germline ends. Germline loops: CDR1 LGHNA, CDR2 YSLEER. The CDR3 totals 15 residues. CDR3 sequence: CASSQASNLNTEAFF. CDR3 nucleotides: TGCGCCAGCAGCCAAGCTTCGAATTTGAACACTGAAGCTTTCTTT.

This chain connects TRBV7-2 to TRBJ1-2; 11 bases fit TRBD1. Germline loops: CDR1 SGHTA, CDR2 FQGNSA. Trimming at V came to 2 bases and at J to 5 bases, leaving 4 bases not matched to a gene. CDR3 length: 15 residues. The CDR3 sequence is CASSLWTGGGYGYTF. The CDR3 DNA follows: TGTGCCAGCAGCTTATGGACAGGGGGCGGATATGGCTACACCTTC. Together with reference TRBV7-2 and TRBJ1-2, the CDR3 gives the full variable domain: GAGVSQSPSNKVTEKGKDVELRCDPISGHTALYWYRQSLGQGLEFLIYFQGNSAPDKSGLPSDRFSAERTGGSVSTLTIQRTQQEDSAVYLCASSLWTGGGYGYTFGSGTRLTVV.

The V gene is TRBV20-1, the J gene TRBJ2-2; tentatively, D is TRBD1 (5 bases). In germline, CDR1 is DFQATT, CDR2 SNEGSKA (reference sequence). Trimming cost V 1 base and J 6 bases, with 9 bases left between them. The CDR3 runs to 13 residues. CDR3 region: CSARALGAGELFF. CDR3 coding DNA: TGCAGTGCTAGAGCCCTAGGGGCCGGGGAGCTGTTTTTT.

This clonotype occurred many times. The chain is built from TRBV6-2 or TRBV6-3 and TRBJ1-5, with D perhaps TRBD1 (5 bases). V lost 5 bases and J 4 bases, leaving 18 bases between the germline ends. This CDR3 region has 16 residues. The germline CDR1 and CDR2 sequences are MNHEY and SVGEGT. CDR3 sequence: CASSTLLGRANQPQHF. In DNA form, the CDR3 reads TGTGCCAGCAGTACCCTCCTCGGCAGGGCGAATCAGCCCCAGCATTTT.

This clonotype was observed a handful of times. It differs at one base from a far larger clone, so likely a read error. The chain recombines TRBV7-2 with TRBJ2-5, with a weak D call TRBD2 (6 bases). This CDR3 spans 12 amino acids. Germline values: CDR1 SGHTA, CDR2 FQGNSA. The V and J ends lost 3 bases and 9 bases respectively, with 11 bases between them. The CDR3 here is CASSLFREAQYF. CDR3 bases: TGTGCCAGCAGCTTGTTCAGGGAGGCCCAGTACTTC.

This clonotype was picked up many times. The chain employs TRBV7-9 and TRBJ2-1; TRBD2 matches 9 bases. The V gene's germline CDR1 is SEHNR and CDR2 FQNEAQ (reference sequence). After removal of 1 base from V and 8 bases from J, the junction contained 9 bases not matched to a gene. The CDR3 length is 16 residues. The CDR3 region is CASSLVRLAANDEQFF. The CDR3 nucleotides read TGTGCCAGCAGCTTAGTAAGACTAGCGGCGAACGATGAGCAGTTCTTC.

In nucleotides, the CDR3 is TGTGCCTGGGGAAGCGGGAGGGGGTCCTACGAGCAGTACTTC. Protein product: CAWGSGRGSYEQYF. The chain employs TRBV30 and TRBJ2-7, with 10 bases aligning to TRBD2. The CDR3 runs 14 residues. From germline, CDR1 is GTSNPN and CDR2 SVGIG (reference sequence). The V and J ends lost 5 bases and 1 base, in that order; junction bases with no gene match: 5.

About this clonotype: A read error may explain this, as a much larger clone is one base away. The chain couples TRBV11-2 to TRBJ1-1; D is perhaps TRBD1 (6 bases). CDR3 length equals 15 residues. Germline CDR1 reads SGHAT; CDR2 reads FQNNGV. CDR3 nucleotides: TGTGCCGGCAGCTACAGGGTTGGCATGAACACTGAAGCTTTCTTT. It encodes CAGSYRVGMNTEAFF.

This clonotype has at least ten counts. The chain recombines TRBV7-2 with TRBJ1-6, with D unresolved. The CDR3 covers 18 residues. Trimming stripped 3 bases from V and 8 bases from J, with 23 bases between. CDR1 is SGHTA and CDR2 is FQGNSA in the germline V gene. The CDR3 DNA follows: TGTGCCAGCAGCTTGCCGCCCGGTGGTGGATTCTACGATTCACCCCTCCACTTT. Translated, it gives CASSLPPGGGFYDSPLHF.

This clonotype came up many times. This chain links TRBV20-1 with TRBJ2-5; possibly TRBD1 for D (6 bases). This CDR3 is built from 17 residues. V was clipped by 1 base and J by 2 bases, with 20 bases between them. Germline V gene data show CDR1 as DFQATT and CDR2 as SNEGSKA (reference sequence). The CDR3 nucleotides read TGCAGTGCTAGAGGGGTCGGGAACAGGGTGAAGCAAGAGACCCAGTACTTC. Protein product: CSARGVGNRVKQETQYF.

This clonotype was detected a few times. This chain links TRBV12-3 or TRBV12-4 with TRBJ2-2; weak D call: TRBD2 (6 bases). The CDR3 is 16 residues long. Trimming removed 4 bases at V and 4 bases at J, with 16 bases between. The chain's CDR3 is CASSYGRRGITGELFF. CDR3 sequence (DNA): TGTGCCAGCAGTTACGGGAGACGGGGTATCACCGGGGAGCTGTTTTTT.

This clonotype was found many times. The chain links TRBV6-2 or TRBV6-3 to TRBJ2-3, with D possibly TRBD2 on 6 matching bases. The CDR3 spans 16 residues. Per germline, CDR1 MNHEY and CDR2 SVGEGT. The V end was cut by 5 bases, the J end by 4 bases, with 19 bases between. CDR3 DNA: TGTGCCAGCAGTCCCGGGACTCGCAATTTGGCAGATACGCAGTATTTT. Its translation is CASSPGTRNLADTQYF.

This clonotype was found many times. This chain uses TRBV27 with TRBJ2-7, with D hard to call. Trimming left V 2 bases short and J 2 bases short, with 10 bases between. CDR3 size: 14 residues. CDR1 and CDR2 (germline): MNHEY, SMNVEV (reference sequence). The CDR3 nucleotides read TGTGCCAGCAGTTTACTCGACGGTACCTACGAGCAGTACTTC. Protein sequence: CASSLLDGTYEQYF.

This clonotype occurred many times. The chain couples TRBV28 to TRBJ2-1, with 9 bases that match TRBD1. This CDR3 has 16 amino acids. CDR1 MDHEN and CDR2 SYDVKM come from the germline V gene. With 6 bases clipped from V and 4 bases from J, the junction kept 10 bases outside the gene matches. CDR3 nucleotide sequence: TGTGCCAGCAGAGAACAAGGGACAGGGCCATACAATGAGCAGTTCTTC. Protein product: CASREQGTGPYNEQFF.

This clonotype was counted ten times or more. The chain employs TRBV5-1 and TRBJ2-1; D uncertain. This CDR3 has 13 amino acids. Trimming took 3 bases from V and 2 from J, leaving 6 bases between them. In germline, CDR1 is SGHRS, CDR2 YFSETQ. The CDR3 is CASSSDPYNEQFF. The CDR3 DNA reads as TGCGCCAGCAGCTCGGACCCCTACAATGAGCAGTTCTTC.

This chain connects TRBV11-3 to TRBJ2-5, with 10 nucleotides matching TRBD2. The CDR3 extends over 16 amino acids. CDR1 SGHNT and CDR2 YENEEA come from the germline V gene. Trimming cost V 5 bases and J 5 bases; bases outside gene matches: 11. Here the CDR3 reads CASSPGASGGRETQYF. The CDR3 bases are TGTGCCAGCAGCCCCGGGGCTAGCGGGGGTCGGGAGACCCAGTACTTC.

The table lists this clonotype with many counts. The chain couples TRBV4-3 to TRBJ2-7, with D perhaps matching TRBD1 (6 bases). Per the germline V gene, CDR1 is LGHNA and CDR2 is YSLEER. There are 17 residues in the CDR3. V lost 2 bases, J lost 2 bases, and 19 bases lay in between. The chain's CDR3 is CASSQRTQGLRAYEQYF. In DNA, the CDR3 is TGCGCCAGCAGCCAACGAACCCAGGGGCTCCGCGCCTACGAGCAGTACTTC.